The T cell receptor beta chain described here comes from a study of blood T cell repertoires in COVID-19. Study-wide background: T cells, B-cell-depleted T cells, or PBMCs supplied cDNA or gDNA.

The V segment lost 6 bases and the J segment 1 base; nucleotides outside the gene matches: 6. This CDR3 has 17 amino acids. Germline CDR1 is KGHDR and CDR2 is SFDVKD. Generated by immunoSEQ multiplex PCR, the TCRdb table keeps only in-frame clones and is missing some. Among 250,000 to 350,000 clones listed, roughly 90% were seen once. The chain carries TRBV24-1 and TRBJ2-1; 12 bases map to TRBD2. The clonotype comes from a woman aged 60 to 75 with acute or convalescent COVID-19. Sequenced sample: peripheral blood. The CDR3 DNA reads as TGTGCCACCAGTAGACTAGCGGGAGTAGGGTCCTACAATGAGCAGTTCTTC. Encoded protein: CATSRLAGVGSYNEQFF.